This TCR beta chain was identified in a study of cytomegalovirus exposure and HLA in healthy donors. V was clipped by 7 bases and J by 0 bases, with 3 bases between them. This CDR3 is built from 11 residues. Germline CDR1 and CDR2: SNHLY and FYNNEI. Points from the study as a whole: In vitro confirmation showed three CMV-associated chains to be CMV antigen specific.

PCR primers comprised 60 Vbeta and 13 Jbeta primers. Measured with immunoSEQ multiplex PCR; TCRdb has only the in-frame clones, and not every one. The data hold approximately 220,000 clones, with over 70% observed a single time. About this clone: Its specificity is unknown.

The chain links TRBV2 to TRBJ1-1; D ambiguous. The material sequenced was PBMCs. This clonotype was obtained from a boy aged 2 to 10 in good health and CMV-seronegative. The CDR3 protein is CASTVNTEAFF. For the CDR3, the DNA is TGTGCCAGCACTGTGAACACTGAAGCTTTCTTT.